What follows are 18 T cell receptor beta chains derived from one specimen sequenced in a study of CD8 T cells in ankylosing spondylitis. Study-level findings and limits: The study identified a TCR beta motif of several highly homologous variants that appeared characteristic of ankylosing spondylitis blood.

Their antigens remain unidentified. Using its own MiXCR run on the 5' RACE reads, TCRdb lists one record per CDR3 protein. This sample has about 90,000 distinct CDR3 sequences; roughly 8.5% occur once, and the top ten carry more than 30%. Sequencing was carried out using blood, either unsorted or a sorted T cell fraction (not recorded which). Every receptor here comes from a male donor with ankylosing spondylitis.

This clonotype was recorded at least ten times. V and J are TRBV27 and TRBJ1-2, with D tentatively TRBD1 (6 bases). The germline V gene encodes CDR1 MNHEY and CDR2 SMNVEV (reference sequence). Trimming took 3 bases from V and 5 from J, leaving 13 bases between them. The CDR3 is 14 amino acids. The CDR3 region has the DNA TGTGCCAGCAGTTTGGGGCAGGGGACATATGGCTACACCTTC. This translates into CASSLGQGTYGYTF.

This clonotype was found many times. The rearrangement joins TRBV20-1 to TRBJ2-4, with 11 bases aligning to TRBD2. This CDR3 region has 15 residues. Germline CDR1 and CDR2: DFQATT and SNEGSKA (reference sequence). V lost 4 bases to trimming and J lost 0 bases; unmatched junction nucleotides: 2. CDR3 region: CSAKGTSGAKNIQYF. In DNA form, the CDR3 reads TGCAGTGCTAAGGGGACTAGCGGAGCCAAAAACATTCAGTACTTC.

This clonotype was found many times. The chain has TRBV5-1 and TRBJ1-5; no firm D call. The germline V gene has CDR1 SGHRS and CDR2 YFSETQ. Trimming stripped 0 bases from V and 4 bases from J, with 5 bases between. This CDR3 region has 13 residues. The CDR3 DNA reads TGCGCCAGCAGCTTGGAACTTAATCAGCCCCAGCATTTT. The encoded protein is CASSLELNQPQHF.

This clonotype was recorded at least ten times. The rearrangement joins TRBV7-9 to TRBJ2-5, with D perhaps matching TRBD2 (6 bases). Germline V gene sequence: CDR1 SEHNR, CDR2 FQNEAQ (reference sequence). V was cut by 6 bases and J by 1 base, with 9 bases left in between. The CDR3 is made up of 13 amino acids. CDR3 in DNA: TGTGCCAGCAGGTATAGCGGCCAAGAGACCCAGTACTTC. Translated: CASRYSGQETQYF. Looking up the rest from reference TRBV7-9 and TRBJ2-5 gives the full variable domain: DTGVSQNPRHKITKRGQNVTFRCDPISEHNRLYWYRQTLGQGPEFLTYFQNEAQLEKSRLLSDRFSAERPKGSFSTLEIQRTEQGDSAMYLCASRYSGQETQYFGPGTRLLVL.

Only a few counts were recorded for this clonotype. The chain couples TRBV14 to TRBJ2-1; the D is unclear. The ends were cut back, 0 bases at V and 6 bases at J, with 9 bases in the middle. The germline V gene has CDR1 SGHDN and CDR2 FVKESK. This CDR3 spans 14 amino acids. CDR3 in amino acids: CASSQDPSSNEQFF. CDR3 coding DNA: TGTGCCAGCAGCCAAGATCCTAGTAGCAATGAGCAGTTCTTC.

This clonotype was seen ten or more times. The rearrangement links TRBV10-3 to TRBJ2-7; TRBD2 aligns across 14 bases. V lost 8 bases and J lost 4; bases outside the gene matches: 7. The CDR3 loop spans 15 amino acids. Looked up from germline, CDR1 is ENHRY and CDR2 is SYGVKD. CDR3 nucleotide sequence: TGTGCCATCGCCGCGGGACTAGCGGGAGTATACGAGCAGTACGTC. It translates to CAIAAGLAGVYEQYV.

This clonotype was seen at least ten times. The chain has TRBV27 and TRBJ2-7, with a tentative D call TRBD2 (6 bases). The length of the CDR3 is 15 residues. Germline-derived CDR1 and CDR2 are MNHEY and SMNVEV (reference sequence). The V gene lost 4 bases and the J gene lost 0 bases, with 13 bases spanning the gap. The CDR3: CASSWGLKSSYEQYF. The CDR3 nucleotides are TGTGCCAGCAGTTGGGGACTCAAGAGCTCCTACGAGCAGTACTTC.

This clonotype came up many times. This chain joins TRBV13 and TRBJ2-1; 7 nucleotides line up with TRBD2. This CDR3 has 14 residues. Germline V lookup: CDR1 PRHDT, CDR2 FYEKMQ (reference sequence). V gave up 0 bases and J gave up 8 bases; unmatched junction bases: 4. The CDR3 sequence: CASSLGLADYEQFF. Written as DNA, the CDR3 is TGTGCCAGCAGCTTAGGTCTAGCGGACTATGAGCAGTTCTTC.

The CDR3 DNA reads as TGTGCCACCAGGCCGGGACTAGCGGGGTCGGGTGAGCAGTTCTTC. It is translated as CATRPGLAGSGEQFF. This chain joins TRBV24-1 and TRBJ2-1, with 13 bases fitting TRBD2. The CDR3 covers 15 residues. V dropped 7 bases and J dropped 9; count of bases not matched to a gene: 8. CDR1 and CDR2 (germline): KGHDR, SFDVKD.

Ten or more counts support this clonotype. The chain employs TRBV11-2 and TRBJ2-7; tentative D call: TRBD2 (5 bases). The V gene lost 1 base and the J gene lost 3 bases, with 10 bases spanning the gap. Per germline, CDR1 SGHAT and CDR2 FQNNGV. The CDR3 is 14 residues long. The CDR3 loop reads CASSLVGGGYEQYF. The CDR3 nucleotides read TGTGCCAGCAGCTTAGTAGGCGGAGGCTACGAGCAGTACTTC.

This clonotype occurred many times. J is TRBJ1-5 and V is TRBV6-2 or TRBV6-3; D is unresolved. Germline V gene sequence: CDR1 MNHEY, CDR2 SVGEGT. V was clipped by 7 bases and J by 0 bases, with 7 bases between them. The CDR3 consists of 13 residues. In DNA form, the CDR3 reads TGTGCCAGCACCGACGCTAGCAATCAGCCCCAGCATTTT. Its protein is CASTDASNQPQHF.

Ten or more counts support this clonotype. This rearrangement joins TRBV24-1 to TRBJ2-1, with TRBD1 identical over 9 bases. Trimming at V came to 10 bases and at J to 3 bases, leaving 3 bases not matched to a gene. The CDR3 runs to 13 residues. Germline values: CDR1 KGHDR, CDR2 SFDVKD. The CDR3 region has the DNA TGTGCCACTTGGGACAGGGACTACAATGAGCAGTTCTTC. Translating gives CATWDRDYNEQFF.

This clonotype was observed a handful of times. The V call is TRBV25-1, the J call TRBJ2-5, with D uncertain. Trimming removed 2 bases at V and 7 bases at J, with 14 bases between. Germline loops: CDR1 MGHDK, CDR2 SYGVNS. This CDR3 comprises 14 residues. The CDR3 DNA is TGTGCCAGCAGTGAACGGCCCCCATTTTCGACCCAGTACTTC. This sequence encodes CASSERPPFSTQYF.

This clonotype was seen a handful of times. The chain is built from TRBV12-3 or TRBV12-4 and TRBJ2-7, with a tentative D call TRBD2 (6 bases). CDR3 size: 14 residues. Trimming pared 4 bases from V and 4 bases from J, leaving 14 bases between. The CDR3 DNA follows: TGTGCCAGCAGTTGGGGGGTCCCCGGGTACGAGCAGTACGTC. As protein: CASSWGVPGYEQYV.

V usage is TRBV4-1 and J usage is TRBJ2-3; D ambiguous. The CDR3 is 16 amino acids. Trimming shortened V by 1 base and J by 0 bases, and 11 bases separated the two germline ends. Germline assignment: CDR1 MGHRA and CDR2 YSYEKL. The CDR3 sequence is CASSQGVALSTDTQYF. As DNA, the CDR3 is TGCGCCAGCAGCCAAGGAGTAGCCCTCAGCACAGATACGCAGTATTTT.

The chain has TRBV20-1 and TRBJ2-1, with 8 bases matching TRBD2. The germline V gene has CDR1 DFQATT and CDR2 SNEGSKA (reference sequence). The V and J ends lost 3 bases and 6 bases, in that order; junction bases with no gene match: 10. The CDR3 loop spans 15 amino acids. CDR3 DNA: TGCAGTGCTAGGGAGGTTGGACTAGCATGCAATGAGCAGTTCTTC. This gives the protein CSAREVGLACNEQFF.

This clonotype has at least ten counts. The V call is TRBV12-3 or TRBV12-4, the J call TRBJ2-2; TRBD2 matches 14 bases. J lost 6 bases, V lost 6 bases, and 6 bases had no gene match. This CDR3 has 16 residues. The CDR3 protein is CASSMTSGRAAGELFF. The CDR3 coding sequence is TGTGCCAGCAGCATGACTAGCGGGAGGGCCGCCGGGGAGCTGTTTTTT.

This clonotype came up many times. This rearrangement joins TRBV12-3 or TRBV12-4 to TRBJ1-1; D ambiguous. The CDR3 is 14 residues long. Trimming cost V 5 bases and J 8 bases, with 18 bases left between them. CDR3 in amino acids: CASSPSLVVWEAFF. CDR3 coding DNA: TGTGCCAGCAGTCCATCCCTGGTGGTATGGGAAGCTTTCTTT.